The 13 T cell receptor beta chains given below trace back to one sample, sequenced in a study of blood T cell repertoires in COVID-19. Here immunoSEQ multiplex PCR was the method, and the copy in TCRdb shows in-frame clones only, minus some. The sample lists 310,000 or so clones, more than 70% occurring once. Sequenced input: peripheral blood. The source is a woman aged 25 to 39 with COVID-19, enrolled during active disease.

The CDR3 DNA reads TGTGCCAGCAGCTTTTCCTACAGGGGTTCTGGGGCCAACGTCCTGACTTTC. Encoded protein: CASSFSYRGSGANVLTF. J is TRBJ2-6 and V is TRBV5-4; 7 positions agree with TRBD1. V lost 2 bases, J lost 1 base, and 6 bases stayed unmatched. The CDR3 runs 17 residues. Germline V gives CDR1 SGHNT, CDR2 YYREEE (reference sequence).

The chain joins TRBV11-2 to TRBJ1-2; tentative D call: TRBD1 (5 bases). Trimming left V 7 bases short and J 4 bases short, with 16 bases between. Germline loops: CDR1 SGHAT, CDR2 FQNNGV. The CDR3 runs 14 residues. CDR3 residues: CASTAPQGGYGYTF. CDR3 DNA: TGTGCCAGCACCGCCCCCCAGGGAGGCTATGGCTACACCTTC.

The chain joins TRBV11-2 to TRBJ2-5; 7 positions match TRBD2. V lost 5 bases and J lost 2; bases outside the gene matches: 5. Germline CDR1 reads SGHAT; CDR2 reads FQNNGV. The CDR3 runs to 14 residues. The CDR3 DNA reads TGTGCCAGCAGCGGAAGCGGGGAACAAGAGACCCAGTACTTC. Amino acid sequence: CASSGSGEQETQYF. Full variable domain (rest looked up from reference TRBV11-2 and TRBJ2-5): EAGVAQSPRYKIIEKRQSVAFWCNPISGHATLYWYQQILGQGPKLLIQFQNNGVVDDSQLPKDRFSAERLKGVDSTLKIQPAKLEDSAVYLCASSGSGEQETQYFGPGTRLLVL.

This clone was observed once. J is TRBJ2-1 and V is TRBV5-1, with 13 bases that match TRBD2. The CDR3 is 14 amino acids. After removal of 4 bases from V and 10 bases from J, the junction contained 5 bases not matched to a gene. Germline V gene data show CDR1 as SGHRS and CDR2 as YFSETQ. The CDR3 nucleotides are TGCGCCAGCAGCCCTGGACTAGCGGGAGCAGAGCAGTTCTTC. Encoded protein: CASSPGLAGAEQFF.

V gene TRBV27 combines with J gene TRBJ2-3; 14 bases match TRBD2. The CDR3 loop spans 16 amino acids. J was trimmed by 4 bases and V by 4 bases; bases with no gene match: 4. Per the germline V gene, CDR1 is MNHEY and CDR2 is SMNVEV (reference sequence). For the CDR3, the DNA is TGTGCCAGCAGTTCGGGACTAGCGGGAGTTTCAGATACGCAGTATTTT. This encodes CASSSGLAGVSDTQYF.

Written as DNA, the CDR3 is TGTGCCAGCAGTTACGGGACTTCCCCCCTTAATGAGCAGTTCTTC. The encoded protein is CASSYGTSPLNEQFF. V and J are TRBV6-5 and TRBJ2-1; possibly TRBD2 for D (6 bases). This CDR3 has 15 amino acids. Trimming took off 2 bases at V and 7 bases at J, with 15 bases between the two ends. Per germline, CDR1 MNHEY and CDR2 SVGAGI.

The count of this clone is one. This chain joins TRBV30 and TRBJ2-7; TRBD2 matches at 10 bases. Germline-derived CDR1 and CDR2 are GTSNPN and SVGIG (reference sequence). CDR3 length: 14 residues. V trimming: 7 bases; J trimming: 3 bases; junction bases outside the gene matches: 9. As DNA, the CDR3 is TGTGCCTACTCTCGGACTAGCGGATACTACGAGCAGTACTTC. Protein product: CAYSRTSGYYEQYF.

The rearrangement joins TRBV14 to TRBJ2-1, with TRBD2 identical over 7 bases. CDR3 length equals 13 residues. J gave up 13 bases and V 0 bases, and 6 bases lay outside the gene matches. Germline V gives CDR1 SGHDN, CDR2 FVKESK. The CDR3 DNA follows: TGTGCCAGCAGCCAAGATTGGTCGGGAGGACAGTTCTTC. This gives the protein CASSQDWSGGQFF.

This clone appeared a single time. The DNA of the CDR3 is TGTGCCAGCAGTTCTCCGGGACTAGCGGGTTCCTCCTACGAGCAGTACTTC. Translated, it gives CASSSPGLAGSSYEQYF. The gene calls are TRBV5-5 and TRBJ2-7; 12 bases fit TRBD2. V was pared by 5 bases and J by 0 bases, with 9 bases of the junction left unmatched. This CDR3 has 17 amino acids. Germline CDR1 reads SGHKS; CDR2 reads YYEKEE (reference sequence).

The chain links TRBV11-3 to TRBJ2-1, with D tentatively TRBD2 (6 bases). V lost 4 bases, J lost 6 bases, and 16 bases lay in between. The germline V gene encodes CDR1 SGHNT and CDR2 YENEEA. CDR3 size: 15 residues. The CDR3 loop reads CASSSAWGDGNEQFF. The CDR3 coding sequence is TGTGCCAGCAGCTCGGCGTGGGGGGATGGCAATGAGCAGTTCTTC.

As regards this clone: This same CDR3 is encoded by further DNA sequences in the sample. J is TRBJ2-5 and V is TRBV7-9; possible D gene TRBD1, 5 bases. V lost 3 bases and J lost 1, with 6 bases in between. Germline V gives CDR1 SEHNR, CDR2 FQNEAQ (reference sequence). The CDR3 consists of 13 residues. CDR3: CASSFDSQETQYF. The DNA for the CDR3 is TGTGCCAGCAGCTTCGACAGCCAAGAGACCCAGTACTTC.

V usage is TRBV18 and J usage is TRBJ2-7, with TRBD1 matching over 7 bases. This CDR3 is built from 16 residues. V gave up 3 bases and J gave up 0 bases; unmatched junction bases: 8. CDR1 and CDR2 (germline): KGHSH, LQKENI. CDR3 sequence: CASSPRPGQSSYEQYF. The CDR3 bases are TGTGCCAGCTCACCTCGACCGGGACAGAGCTCCTACGAGCAGTACTTC. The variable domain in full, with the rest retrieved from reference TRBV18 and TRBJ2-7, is NAGVMQNPRHLVRRRGQEARLRCSPMKGHSHVYWYRQLPEEGLKFMVYLQKENIIDESGMPKERFSAEFPKEGPSILRIQQVVRGDSAAYFCASSPRPGQSSYEQYFGPGTRLTVT.

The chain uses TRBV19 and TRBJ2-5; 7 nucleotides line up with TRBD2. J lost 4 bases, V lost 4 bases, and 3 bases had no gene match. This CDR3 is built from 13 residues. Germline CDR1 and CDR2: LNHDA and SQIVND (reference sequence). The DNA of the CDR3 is TGTGCCAGTAGTAGGGAGGGTGGAGAGACCCAGTACTTC. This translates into CASSREGGETQYF.